What follows describes a single T cell receptor beta chain. The sample originates from a study of T cells after yellow fever vaccination. One entry per CDR3 protein results from TCRdb running MiXCR on the 5' RACE reads. The sample has 280,000 or so distinct CDR3 sequences; 7.5% to 9.5% are singletons. Germline CDR1 is SNHLY and CDR2 is FYNNEI. V was clipped by 4 bases and J by 0 bases, with 13 bases between them. The CDR3 is 15 residues long. The rearrangement uses TRBV2 and TRBJ2-7; D gene unclear. The starting material was CD4+ T cells sorted from PBMCs, obtained 5 days after the yellow fever booster vaccination. The sequence derives from a man aged 18 to 29 who received the YFV17D yellow fever vaccine. This CDR3 reads CASSVSHLSSYEQYF. The CDR3 DNA is TGTGCCAGCAGTGTCAGCCACCTGAGCTCCTACGAGCAGTACTTC.